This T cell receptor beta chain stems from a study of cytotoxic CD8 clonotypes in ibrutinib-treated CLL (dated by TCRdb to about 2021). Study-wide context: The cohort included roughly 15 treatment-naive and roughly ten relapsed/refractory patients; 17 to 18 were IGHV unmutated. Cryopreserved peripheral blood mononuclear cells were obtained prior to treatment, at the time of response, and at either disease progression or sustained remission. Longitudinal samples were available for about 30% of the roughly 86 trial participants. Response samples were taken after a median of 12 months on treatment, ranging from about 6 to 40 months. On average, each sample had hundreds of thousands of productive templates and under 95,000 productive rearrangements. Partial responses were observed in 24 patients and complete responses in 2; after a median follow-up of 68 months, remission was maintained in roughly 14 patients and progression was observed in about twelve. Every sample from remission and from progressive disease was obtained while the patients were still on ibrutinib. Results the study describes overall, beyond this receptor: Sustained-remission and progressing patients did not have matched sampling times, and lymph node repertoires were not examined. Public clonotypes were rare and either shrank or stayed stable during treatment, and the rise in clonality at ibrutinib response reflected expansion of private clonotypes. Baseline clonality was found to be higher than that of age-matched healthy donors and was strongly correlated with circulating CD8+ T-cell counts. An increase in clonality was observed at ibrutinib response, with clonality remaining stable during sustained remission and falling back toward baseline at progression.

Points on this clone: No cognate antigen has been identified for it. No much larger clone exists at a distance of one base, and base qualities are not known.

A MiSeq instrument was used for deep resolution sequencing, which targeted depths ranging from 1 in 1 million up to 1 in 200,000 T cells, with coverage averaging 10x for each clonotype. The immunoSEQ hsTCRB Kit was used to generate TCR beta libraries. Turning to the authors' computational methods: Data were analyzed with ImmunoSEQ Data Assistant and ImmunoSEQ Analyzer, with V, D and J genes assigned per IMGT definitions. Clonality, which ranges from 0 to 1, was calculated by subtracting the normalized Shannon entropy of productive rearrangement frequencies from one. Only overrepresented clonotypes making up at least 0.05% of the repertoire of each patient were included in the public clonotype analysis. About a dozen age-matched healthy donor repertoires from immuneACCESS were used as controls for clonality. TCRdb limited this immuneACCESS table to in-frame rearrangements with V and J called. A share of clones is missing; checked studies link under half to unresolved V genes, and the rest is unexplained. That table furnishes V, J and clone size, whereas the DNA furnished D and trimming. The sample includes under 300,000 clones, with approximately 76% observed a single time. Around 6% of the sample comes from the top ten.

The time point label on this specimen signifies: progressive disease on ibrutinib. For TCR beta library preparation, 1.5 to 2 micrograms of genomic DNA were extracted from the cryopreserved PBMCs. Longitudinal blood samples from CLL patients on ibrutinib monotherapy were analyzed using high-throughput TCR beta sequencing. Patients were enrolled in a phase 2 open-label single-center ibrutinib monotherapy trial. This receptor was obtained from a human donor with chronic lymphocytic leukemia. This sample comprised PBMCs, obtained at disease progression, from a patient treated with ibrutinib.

The sequenced DNA is TGCGCCAGCAGCAGCCGGACAGGGTTCAGCTACGAGCAGTACTTC. Its protein reads: CASSSRTGFSYEQYF. The sequence is built from TRBV4-1 and TRBJ2-7; the central 8 bases match TRBD1. CDR1 and CDR2 (MGHRA, YSYEKL) derive from the germline V gene. Taken from cysteine to phenylalanine, the CDR3 has 15 residues. Only the CDR3 portion is preserved as DNA: 45 bases, with reading frame beginning at the first base. V loses 5 bases at its end and J loses 3 bases; junction bases beyond the gene matches: 9.